Listed below are T cell receptor beta chains from one sample, sequenced in a study of control samples from healthy donors and cancer patients. The protocol was immunoSEQ multiplex PCR, while the TCRdb copy is restricted to in-frame clones and leaves out a portion. The table includes 350,000 to 450,000 clones, more than 80% detected once. What was sequenced was PBMCs. These receptors were taken from a man aged 35-49 years with head and neck cancer. Both conserved end residues are part of each CDR3. A D gene is named only where the DNA matches it firmly. Size tells how often a clone was seen (once, few, many) or the class of an expanded clone, and some rows leave it out.

d_call	clone_size	v_call	j_call	cdr3_nt	cdr3_aa
-	-	TRBV7-9	TRBJ1-4	TGTGCCAGCAGCACTCTCGAGGAGGGTGAAAAACTGTTTTTT	CASSTLEEGEKLFF
-	-	TRBV7-3	TRBJ1-1	TGTGCCAGCGTCCGACAGCCAGGGACTGAAGCTTTCTTT	CASVRQPGTEAFF
TRBD2	-	TRBV7-2	TRBJ2-2	TGTGCCAGCAGCTTAGTCGGGGGGGCGGGCACCGGGGAGCTGTTTTTT	CASSLVGGAGTGELFF
TRBD2	-	TRBV12-5	TRBJ2-7	TGTGCTAGTGGCCGGAACCCAGCGGGAGCTCCTTACTTC	CASGRNPAGAPYF
TRBD1	-	TRBV10-1	TRBJ2-3	TGCGCCAGCAGTCCGGGACAGGGTCTCCCAGATACGCAGTATTTT	CASSPGQGLPDTQYF
TRBD1	-	TRBV5-5	TRBJ2-7	TGTGCCAGCAGCCTTCGGGACAGGGGAACCTACGAGCAGTACTTC	CASSLRDRGTYEQYF
TRBD1	-	TRBV7-2	TRBJ2-5	TGTGCCAGCAGCTTACAGGGGGCACGAGAGACCCAGTACTTC	CASSLQGARETQYF
-	-	TRBV30	TRBJ1-1	TGTGCCTGGAGTGTAAATCTTTCACCGGCTTTCTTT	CAWSVNLSPAFF
TRBD2	-	TRBV5-1	TRBJ2-7	TGCGCCAGCAGCCCCACTAGCGGGAGCTCCTACGAGCAGTACTTC	CASSPTSGSSYEQYF
-	-	TRBV19	TRBJ2-5	TGTGCCAGTAGTTCCTCTCCCCTAACAGCAGGGGATGCGGAGACCCAGTACTTC	CASSSSPLTAGDAETQYF
-	-	TRBV4-1	TRBJ2-7	TGCGCCAGCAGCCAAGACCGGGACGCCGGCTACGAGCAGTACTTC	CASSQDRDAGYEQYF
-	-	TRBV4-1	TRBJ2-2	TGCGCCAGCAGCGGACCTGTAGGCACCGGGGAGCTGTTTTTT	CASSGPVGTGELFF
-	-	TRBV27	TRBJ1-1	TGTGCCAGCAGTCTACGGCCTGAGATGAACACTGAAGCTTTCTTT	CASSLRPEMNTEAFF
TRBD1	few	TRBV5-4	TRBJ2-1	TGTGCCAGCAGCTCGACAGGGTCGCATGAGCAGTTCTTC	CASSSTGSHEQFF
TRBD2	few	TRBV28	TRBJ2-4	TGTGCCAGCAGTTTGGCGGGGAGGGCAAAGTACTTC	CASSLAGRAKYF
-	-	TRBV6-5	TRBJ1-6	TGTGCCAGCAGTTACTCGAGTGACAGGAGTTCACCCCTCCACTTT	CASSYSSDRSSPLHF
-	-	TRBV3-1/TRBV3-2	TRBJ2-3	TGTGCCAGCAGCCAAGATACAGGCGGGACGCAGTATTTT	CASSQDTGGTQYF
-	-	TRBV5-4	TRBJ2-7	TGTGCCAGCAGCGGACCCGGGACGGGGCTGGACGAGCAGTACTTC	CASSGPGTGLDEQYF
TRBD2	-	TRBV5-1	TRBJ2-1	TGCGCCAGCAGCTCCAGCGGGAGTTACAATGAGCAGTTCTTC	CASSSSGSYNEQFF
-	-	TRBV28	TRBJ2-7	TGTGCCAGCAGCTCACCGGGACTGATCTCCTACGAGCAGTACTTC	CASSSPGLISYEQYF
-	-	TRBV5-1	TRBJ2-2	TGCGCCAGCAGCCGGGCAGGCATCCCGAACACCGGGGAGCTGTTTTTT	CASSRAGIPNTGELFF
-	-	TRBV9	TRBJ2-3	TGTGCCAGCAGCGTAGCTGTAGGGGTATTAGATACGCAGTATTTT	CASSVAVGVLDTQYF
TRBD1	few	TRBV24-1	TRBJ1-2	TGTGCCACCAGACCCCGGAGACAGGGGAGCGGCTACACCTTC	CATRPRRQGSGYTF
TRBD2	once	TRBV28	TRBJ2-1	TGTGCCAGCAGTTTGTCTAGCGGGCCTCAGTTCTTC	CASSLSSGPQFF
-	-	TRBV21-1	TRBJ2-2	TGTGCCAGCAGCGGAAGACAGGGATGTGGAGAGTACCGGGGAGCTGTTTTT	CASSGRQGCGEYRGAVF
-	-	TRBV24-1	TRBJ1-5	TGTGCCACCCCGGGGACTCACAATCAGCCCCAGCATTTT	CATPGTHNQPQHF
TRBD2	-	TRBV3-1/TRBV3-2	TRBJ2-7	TGTGCCAGCAGCCCCGGACTAGCGGGAGGGTCGCCCGAGCAGTACTTC	CASSPGLAGGSPEQYF
TRBD1	-	TRBV5-1	TRBJ2-5	TGCGCCAGCAGCATCCGGGACAGTCAAGAGACCCAGTACTTC	CASSIRDSQETQYF
-	-	TRBV30	TRBJ1-1	TGTGCCTGGAGAAACGAATTGAACACTGAAGCTTTCTTT	CAWRNELNTEAFF
-	-	TRBV10-1	TRBJ1-2	TGCGCCAGCAGTGAGGCAAGGGGGGACTTGAATGGCTACACCTTC	CASSEARGDLNGYTF
-	-	TRBV10-3	TRBJ1-1	TGTGCCATCAGTGCTCAGGGGGAAGCTTTCTTT	CAISAQGEAFF
-	-	TRBV4-1	TRBJ2-5	TGCGCCAGCAGCGCCTGGAGCGGAATCCAAGAGACCCAGTACTTC	CASSAWSGIQETQYF
-	-	TRBV5-6	TRBJ2-3	TGTGCCAGCGACTCAGGGCTTAGCACAGATACGCAGTATTTT	CASDSGLSTDTQYF
-	once	TRBV30	TRBJ2-1	TGTGCCTGGAATAGAGATTCGGGGCTTCCTGAGCAGTTCTTC	CAWNRDSGLPEQFF
TRBD2	once	TRBV3-1/TRBV3-2	TRBJ2-5	TGTGCCAGCAGCCAAGATCGGCTAGCGGGAGAGGCAGAGACCCAGTACTTC	CASSQDRLAGEAETQYF
TRBD1	-	TRBV19	TRBJ1-3	TGTGCCAGTCGGGACAGAGGGACTGGAAACACCATATATTTT	CASRDRGTGNTIYF
-	-	TRBV5-4	TRBJ2-1	TGTGCCAGCAGCTTGAAGGGACAAGGGTTCTACAATGAGCAGTTCTTC	CASSLKGQGFYNEQFF
-	-	TRBV28	TRBJ2-2	TGTGCCAGCAGCCAAGGGAGCGGGCCGAACACCGGGGAGCTGTTTTTT	CASSQGSGPNTGELFF
-	-	TRBV3-1/TRBV3-2	TRBJ1-4	TGTGCCAGCAGCCAAGAACTTAAACTGTTTTTT	CASSQELKLFF
-	once	TRBV5-4	TRBJ1-2	TGTGCCAGCAGCCCTTACCCACAGGGAGTGTGGAGCTATGGCTACACCTTC	CASSPYPQGVWSYGYTF
-	-	TRBV28	TRBJ1-4	TGTGCCAGCAGTTCCTGGCTACGGCAGGCTAATGAAAAACTGTTTTTT	CASSSWLRQANEKLFF